This T cell receptor beta chain was obtained from a study of blood T cell repertoires in COVID-19. Some clones are missing from TCRdb's copy, which holds only in-frame ones; the method was immunoSEQ multiplex PCR. The table includes almost 50,000 clones, roughly 84% detected once. V was shortened by 2 bases and J by 3 bases, with 8 bases between the two germline ends. Germline lookup yields CDR1 MNHNY and CDR2 SVGAGI (reference sequence). The CDR3 covers 15 residues. The sequence was obtained from a man aged 50 to 60 with acute or convalescent COVID-19. This chain links TRBV6-6 with TRBJ2-6; D might be TRBD2 (5 bases). The sequencing sample was made of peripheral blood. The CDR3 here is CASSYMGDGANVLTF. CDR3 nucleotide sequence: TGTGCCAGCAGTTACATGGGAGATGGGGCCAACGTCCTGACTTTC.